This TCR beta chain is from a study of T cells in Graves' hyperthyroidism and ophthalmopathy. What was amplified from RNA transcripts were TCR beta CDR3 regions. The study used the HTBI primer set for a first-round RT-PCR of the TCR CDR3. TCRdb reprocessed the multiplex PCR reads with MiXCR, giving one entry per CDR3 protein. This sample has around 350,000 distinct CDR3 sequences; about 14% occur once, and the top ten carry roughly a fifth. This clonotype was observed many times. Its antigen is still unknown. Diagnoses rested on clinical symptoms, serum thyroxine and TRAb, thyroid ultrasound and orbital computed tomography. Study-wide points: Ophthalmopathy prediction by the model preceded onset by a median about 6 months.

The CDR3 loop spans 12 amino acids. V trimming: 4 bases; J trimming: 9 bases; junction bases outside the gene matches: 8. Germline CDR1 and CDR2: DFQATT and SNEGSKA (reference sequence). This receptor was taken from a woman aged 25 to 45 with Graves' ophthalmopathy. The rearrangement uses TRBV20-1 and TRBJ2-7; 8 nucleotides line up with TRBD1. Sample: blood. The CDR3 region is CSATHGQGVQYF. CDR3 coding DNA: TGCAGTGCTACCCACGGACAGGGAGTGCAGTACTTC.